Below, one T cell receptor (beta chain) is given with its context. Its cognate antigen is unknown. These data originate in a study of T-cell memory formation after mild COVID-19. On the study more broadly: Most TCR clusters belonged to a single donor. Findings and limits, study-wide: The authors left the SARS-CoV-2 specificity of second-wave clones peaking on day 37 unconfirmed. Contracting clones from day 15 to 85 showed balanced CD4/CD8; later expanders favored CD4+.

Germline CDR1 SGHKS, CDR2 YYEKEE (reference sequence). This CDR3 comprises 14 residues. Trimming took off 0 bases at V and 10 bases at J, with 16 bases between the two ends. A single record per CDR3 protein comes from TCRdb applying MiXCR to the 5' RACE reads. The table includes some 210,000 distinct CDR3 sequences, about 10% detected once. Sequencing was performed on PBMCs or a T cell subset sorted from them (not recorded which). The sequence was collected from a man aged 18-30 years who had mild COVID-19 (a few samples of this study predate the infection). Cell type and time point are not known. The rearrangement links TRBV5-5 to TRBJ2-5, with D uncertain. The CDR3 DNA reads TGTGCCAGCAGCTTGGCAGTGCAGTCTGGAGACCAGTACTTC. Its protein is CASSLAVQSGDQYF. The variable domain in full, completed from reference TRBV5-5 and TRBJ2-5, reads DAGVTQSPTHLIKTRGQQVTLRCSPISGHKSVSWYQQVLGQGPQFIFQYYEKEERGRGNFPDRFSARQFPNYSSELNVNALLLGDSALYLCASSLAVQSGDQYFGPGTRLLVL.